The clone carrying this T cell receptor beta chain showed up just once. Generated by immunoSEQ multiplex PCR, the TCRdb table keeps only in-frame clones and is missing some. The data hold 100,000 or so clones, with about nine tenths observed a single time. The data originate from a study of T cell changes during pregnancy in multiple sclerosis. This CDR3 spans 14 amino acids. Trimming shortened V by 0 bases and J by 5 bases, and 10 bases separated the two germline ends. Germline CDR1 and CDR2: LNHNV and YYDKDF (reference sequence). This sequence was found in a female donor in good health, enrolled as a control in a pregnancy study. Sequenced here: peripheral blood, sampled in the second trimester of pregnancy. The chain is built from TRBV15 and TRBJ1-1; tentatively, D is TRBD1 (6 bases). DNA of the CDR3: TGTGCCACCAGCAGAGATTCCAGGGGAACTGAAGCTTTCTTT. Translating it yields CATSRDSRGTEAFF.